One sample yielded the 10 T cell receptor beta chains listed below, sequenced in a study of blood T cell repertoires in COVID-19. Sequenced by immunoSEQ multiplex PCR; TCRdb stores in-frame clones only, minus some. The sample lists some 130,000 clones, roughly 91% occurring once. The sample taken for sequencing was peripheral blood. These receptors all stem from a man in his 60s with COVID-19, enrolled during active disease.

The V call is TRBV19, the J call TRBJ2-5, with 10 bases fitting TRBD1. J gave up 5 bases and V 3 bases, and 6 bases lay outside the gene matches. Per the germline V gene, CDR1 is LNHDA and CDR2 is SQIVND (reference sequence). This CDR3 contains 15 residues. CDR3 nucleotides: TGTGCCAGTAGTATCCCGATGGGACAGGGGGAGACCCAGTACTTC. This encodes CASSIPMGQGETQYF.

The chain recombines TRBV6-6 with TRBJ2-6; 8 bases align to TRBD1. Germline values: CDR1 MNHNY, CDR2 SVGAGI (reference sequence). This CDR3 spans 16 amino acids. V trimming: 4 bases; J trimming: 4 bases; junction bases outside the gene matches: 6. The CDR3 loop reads CASSWTGTNGANVLTF. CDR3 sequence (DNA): TGTGCCAGCAGTTGGACAGGGACGAACGGGGCCAACGTCCTGACTTTC.

In DNA form, the CDR3 reads TGTGCCTGGACAAAGATAACCCAGGGCACTGAAGCTTTCTTT. Amino acids: CAWTKITQGTEAFF. V is TRBV30 and J is TRBJ1-1; perhaps TRBD1 as D (5 bases). The CDR3 consists of 14 residues. Between the trimmed V and J ends, which lost 4 bases and 4 bases, there was a span of 16 bases. Germline CDR1 reads GTSNPN; CDR2 reads SVGIG (reference sequence).

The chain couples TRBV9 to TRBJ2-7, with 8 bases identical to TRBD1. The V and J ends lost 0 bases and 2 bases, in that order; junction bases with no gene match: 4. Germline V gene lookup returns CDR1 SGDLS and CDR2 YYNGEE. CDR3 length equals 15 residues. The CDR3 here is CASSVAPGQAYEQYF. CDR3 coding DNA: TGTGCCAGCAGCGTAGCTCCGGGACAGGCCTACGAGCAGTACTTC.

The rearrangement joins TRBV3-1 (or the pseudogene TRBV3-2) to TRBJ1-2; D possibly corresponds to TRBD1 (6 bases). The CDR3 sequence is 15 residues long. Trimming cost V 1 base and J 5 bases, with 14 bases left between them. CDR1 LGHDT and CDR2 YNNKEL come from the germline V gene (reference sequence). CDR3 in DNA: TGTGCCAGCAGCCAAGGAACAGGGAAAAAATATGGCTACACCTTC. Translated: CASSQGTGKKYGYTF.

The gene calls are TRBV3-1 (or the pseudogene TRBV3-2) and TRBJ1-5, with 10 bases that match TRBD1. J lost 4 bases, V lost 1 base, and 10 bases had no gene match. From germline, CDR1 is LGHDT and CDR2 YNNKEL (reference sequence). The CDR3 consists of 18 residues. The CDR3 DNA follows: TGTGCCAGCAGCCAAGGGACGGGGGGACAGGGGAATAATCAGCCCCAGCATTTT. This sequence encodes CASSQGTGGQGNNQPQHF.

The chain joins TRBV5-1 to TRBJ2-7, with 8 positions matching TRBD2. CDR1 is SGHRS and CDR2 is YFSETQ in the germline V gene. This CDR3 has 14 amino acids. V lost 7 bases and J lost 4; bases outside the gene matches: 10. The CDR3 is CASAKSGGLYEQYF. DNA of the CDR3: TGCGCCAGCGCGAAGAGCGGGGGTCTGTACGAGCAGTACTTC.

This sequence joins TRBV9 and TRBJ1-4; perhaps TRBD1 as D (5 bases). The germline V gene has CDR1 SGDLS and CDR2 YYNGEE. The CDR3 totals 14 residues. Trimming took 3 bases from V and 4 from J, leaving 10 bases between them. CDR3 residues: CASSGGLFNEKLFF. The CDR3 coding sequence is TGTGCCAGCAGCGGGGGCCTTTTTAATGAAAAACTGTTTTTT. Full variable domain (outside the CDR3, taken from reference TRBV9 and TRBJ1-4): DSGVTQTPKHLITATGQRVTLRCSPRSGDLSVYWYQQSLDQGLQFLIQYYNGEERAKGNILERFSAQQFPDLHSELNLSSLELGDSALYFCASSGGLFNEKLFFGSGTQLSVL.

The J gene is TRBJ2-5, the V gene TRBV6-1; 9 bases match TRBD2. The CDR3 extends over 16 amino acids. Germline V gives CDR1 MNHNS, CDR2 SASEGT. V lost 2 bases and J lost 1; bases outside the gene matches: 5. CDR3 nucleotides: TGTGCCAGCAGTGAATCCCTACTAGCGGGCCAAGAGACCCAGTACTTC. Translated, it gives CASSESLLAGQETQYF.

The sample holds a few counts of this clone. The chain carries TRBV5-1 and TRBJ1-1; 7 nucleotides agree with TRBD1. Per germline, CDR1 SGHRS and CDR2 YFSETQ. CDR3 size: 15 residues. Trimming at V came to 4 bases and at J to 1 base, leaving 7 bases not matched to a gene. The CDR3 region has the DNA TGCGCCAGCAGCGGGACAGTAACTAAGAACACTGAAGCTTTCTTT. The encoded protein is CASSGTVTKNTEAFF.